Below are 18 T cell receptor beta chains sequenced from a single sample in a study of PD-1 blockade in mismatch repair-deficient tumors. Generated by immunoSEQ multiplex PCR, the TCRdb table keeps only in-frame clones and is missing some. The data show some 120,000 clones, roughly 90% seen once. Sequenced here: peripheral blood, sampled 72 weeks after starting pembrolizumab. The receptor set was obtained from an adult with mismatch repair-deficient cancer.

The chain uses TRBV5-1 and TRBJ2-1, with 15 nucleotides matching TRBD2. Germline CDR1 reads SGHRS; CDR2 reads YFSETQ. V dropped 0 bases and J dropped 3; count of bases not matched to a gene: 7. This CDR3 is built from 19 residues. The CDR3 nucleotides are TGCGCCAGCAGCTTGGATCGGACTAGCGGGAGGGCCCTCTACAATGAGCAGTTCTTC. This sequence encodes CASSLDRTSGRALYNEQFF. Using reference TRBV5-1 and TRBJ2-1 for the parts outside the CDR3, the full variable domain is KAGVTQTPRYLIKTRGQQVTLSCSPISGHRSVSWYQQTPGQGLQFLFEYFSETQRNKGNFPGRFSGRQFSNSRSEMNVSTLELGDSALYLCASSLDRTSGRALYNEQFFGPGTRLTVL.

This chain links TRBV2 with TRBJ2-3; 7 bases line up with TRBD2. This CDR3 has 15 residues. J lost 0 bases, V lost 5 bases, and 5 bases had no gene match. Germline loops: CDR1 SNHLY, CDR2 FYNNEI. CDR3 sequence: CASSPLADSTDTQYF. Here the CDR3 DNA reads TGTGCCAGCAGTCCCCTAGCGGATAGCACAGATACGCAGTATTTT.

The chain joins TRBV6-5 to TRBJ2-7; 10 positions agree with TRBD1. Germline V gene data show CDR1 as MNHEY and CDR2 as SVGAGI. V shed 6 bases and J 3 bases; nucleotides not matched to a gene: 5. The CDR3 totals 14 residues. For the CDR3, the DNA is TGTGCCAGCAGCCCGGGACAGGGGAACTACGAGCAGTACTTC. Its translation is CASSPGQGNYEQYF.

V and J are TRBV5-1 and TRBJ1-2; 7 bases line up with TRBD1. Germline CDR1 is SGHRS and CDR2 is YFSETQ. The length of the CDR3 is 13 residues. V lost 3 bases, J lost 4 bases, and 3 bases stayed unmatched. The CDR3 protein is CASSSGQVYGYTF. CDR3 bases: TGCGCCAGCAGCTCTGGACAGGTCTATGGCTACACCTTC.

The chain combines TRBV29-1 with TRBJ2-2; no clear D gene. The CDR3 extends over 11 amino acids. The V end lost 3 bases, the J end lost 7 bases, and 6 bases lay between the germline ends. Germline values: CDR1 SQVTM, CDR2 ANQGSEA. The CDR3 loop is CSVESYGELFF. DNA of the CDR3: TGCAGCGTTGAGAGCTACGGGGAGCTGTTTTTT.

This chain joins TRBV28 and TRBJ1-4; 7 bases are a match to TRBD1. CDR1 and CDR2 (germline): MDHEN, SYDVKM. V was pared by 6 bases and J by 0 bases, with 4 bases of the junction left unmatched. This CDR3 has 15 residues. This chain's CDR3 is CASRTGTATNEKLFF. The CDR3 DNA reads TGTGCCAGCAGAACTGGGACAGCAACTAATGAAAAACTGTTTTTT.

CDR3 in amino acids: CASRPSGGNEQFF. The DNA of the CDR3 is TGTGCCAGCAGACCTTCGGGGGGTAATGAGCAGTTCTTC. V usage is TRBV28 and J usage is TRBJ2-1, with 7 bases identical to TRBD2. CDR3 length: 13 amino acids. Germline V gene data show CDR1 as MDHEN and CDR2 as SYDVKM. Trimming removed 6 bases from V and 7 bases from J; junction bases left unmatched: 6.

The chain couples TRBV21-1 to TRBJ2-1; no DNA check was done on the table's D call, TRBD2. TRBV21-1 is noted as a pseudogene. There are 14 residues in the CDR3. The CDR3 here is CASSPQTSRDEQFF. CDR3 DNA sequence: TGTGCCAGCAGCCCGCAGACTAGCCGGGATGAGCAGTTCTTC.

V and J are TRBV4-2 and TRBJ2-1; perhaps TRBD2 as D (6 bases). CDR1 and CDR2 from the germline V gene are LGHNA and YNFKEQ. CDR3 size: 15 residues. V was shortened by 4 bases and J by 7 bases, with 17 bases between the two germline ends. CDR3 residues: CASSPIVPGGNEQFF. CDR3 nucleotide sequence: TGTGCCAGCAGCCCGATTGTCCCCGGAGGGAATGAGCAGTTCTTC.

The gene calls are TRBV29-1 and TRBJ2-3, with D possibly TRBD1 on 6 matching bases. V lost 4 bases, J lost 0 bases, and 8 bases lay in between. CDR3 length equals 13 residues. The germline V gene has CDR1 SQVTM and CDR2 ANQGSEA. The CDR3 DNA reads as TGCAGCGTTGGGCAGGGGAGCACAGATACGCAGTATTTT. As protein: CSVGQGSTDTQYF.

The J gene is TRBJ2-2, the V gene TRBV7-6; the D call may be TRBD1 or TRBD2 (6 bases each). CDR1 and CDR2 (germline): SGHVS, FNYEAQ. The CDR3 contains 17 residues. Deletions cut 5 bases from V and 0 bases from J, with 16 bases between. CDR3 DNA sequence: TGTGCCAGCAGCCCAGGTCCGGGGGCTTCGAACACCGGGGAGCTGTTTTTT. Encoded protein: CASSPGPGASNTGELFF. The full variable domain, with the rest looked up from reference TRBV7-6 and TRBJ2-2, is GAGVSQSPRYKVTKRGQDVALRCDPISGHVSLYWYRQALGQGPEFLTYFNYEAQQDKSGLPNDRFSAERPEGSISTLTIQRTEQRDSAMYRCASSPGPGASNTGELFFGEGSRLTVL.

The gene calls are TRBV29-1 and TRBJ2-5, with D possibly matching TRBD2 (6 bases). CDR1 and CDR2 from the germline V gene are SQVTM and ANQGSEA. V was clipped by 4 bases and J by 5 bases, with 11 bases between them. The CDR3 contains 12 residues. For the CDR3, the DNA is TGCAGCGTTGGTCGCCGGGGGGAGACCCAGTACTTC. Amino acid sequence: CSVGRRGETQYF.

The genes are TRBV2 and TRBJ2-7; perhaps TRBD1 as D (7 bases). Germline values: CDR1 SNHLY, CDR2 FYNNEI. The CDR3 totals 14 residues. V lost 1 base and J 4 bases, leaving 11 bases between the germline ends. The CDR3 is CASSEGQGGYEQYF. The CDR3 DNA sequence: TGTGCCAGCAGTGAAGGACAGGGAGGTTACGAGCAGTACTTC.

The chain carries TRBV28 and TRBJ1-5; 10 positions match TRBD1. There are 14 residues in the CDR3. V gave up 4 bases and J gave up 6 bases; unmatched junction bases: 3. The germline V gene has CDR1 MDHEN and CDR2 SYDVKM. CDR3 protein: CASSWTGGVQPQHF. CDR3 sequence (DNA): TGTGCCAGCAGTTGGACAGGGGGTGTTCAGCCCCAGCATTTT.

The CDR3 sequence: CASSSGGKGYYEQYF. In DNA form, the CDR3 reads TGTGCCAGCTCATCCGGGGGAAAGGGGTACTACGAGCAGTACTTC. The chain is built from TRBV18 and TRBJ2-7, with D maybe TRBD2 (6 bases). Germline assignment: CDR1 KGHSH and CDR2 LQKENI. V shed 5 bases and J shed 3 bases, with 17 bases lying between them. This CDR3 has 15 amino acids.

The chain has TRBV27 and TRBJ2-1; 10 bases match TRBD2. Per the germline V gene, CDR1 is MNHEY and CDR2 is SMNVEV (reference sequence). Trimming cost V 5 bases and J 6 bases; bases outside gene matches: 10. CDR3 length: 16 residues. CDR3 bases: TGTGCCAGCAGTCTAAGCCTCGGACTAGCGGTCAATGAGCAGTTCTTC. It is translated as CASSLSLGLAVNEQFF.

The chain uses TRBV7-2 and TRBJ2-6; D assignment may be TRBD1 or TRBD2 (5 bases each). The CDR3 covers 17 residues. V was pared by 6 bases and J by 0 bases, with 15 bases between. CDR1 and CDR2 (germline): SGHTA, FQGNSA. The CDR3 region has the DNA TGTGCCAGCAGACCGACCGGGACGAGCTCTGGGGCCAACGTCCTGACTTTC. Amino acid sequence: CASRPTGTSSGANVLTF.

This clone was seen a handful of times. V usage is TRBV10-1 and J usage is TRBJ2-7; D gene uncertain. Between the trimmed V and J ends, which lost 9 bases and 2 bases, there was a span of 8 bases. CDR1 is WNHNN and CDR2 is SYGVQD in the germline V gene (reference sequence). The CDR3 has 11 residues. The CDR3 protein is CASVGAYEQYF. CDR3 sequence (DNA): TGCGCCAGTGTTGGAGCCTACGAGCAGTACTTC.